This T cell receptor (beta chain) was captured by sequencing in a study of T cell responses to AZD1222 COVID-19 vaccine (dated by TCRdb to the early 2020s). General notes on the study: AZD1222 recipients given second doses at about 4 weeks or at about 12 weeks were pooled, since spike-specific TCR depth and breadth were not found to differ between the two schedules. Enrollment into the trials was organized by age into subgroups of 18-55, 56-69 and 70-plus years, and those subgroups contained approximately 150, 30 and 60 TCR-sequenced participants, respectively. A total of 233 trial participants underwent TCR sequencing, of whom around 200 received two doses of AZD1222 and approximately 25 received two doses of the MenACWY control vaccine. What the work shows at the level of the full study, not this receptor alone: Participants were mostly white British and included more females than males, and it was suggested by the authors that clonal diversity may have been underestimated. Vaccine-associated CD4 TCRs spanned the whole spike protein, with dominant responses in regions 160-218 and 743-854. A significant rise in spike-specific TCR breadth and depth was observed after two AZD1222 doses relative to day 0 and relative to MenACWY recipients. Only five or six AZD1222 recipients were SARS-CoV-2 seropositive at baseline, limiting conclusions about previously exposed vaccinees. Because no samples from the day 14 peak response were available, repertoires could be characterized only after the peak T cell response. The 56-69-year group was small, and its depth increase did not reach significance, likely because of low power. Nearly half of unique spike-specific TCRs reportedly recognized epitopes outside regions mutated in the B.1.351 and B.1.1.7 variants.

In this sample, this clone turned up a few times. Its specific antigen is unknown. Within one base of it there is no much larger clone, and no base qualities were kept. The CDR3 regions of human TCRbeta chains were analyzed by immunosequencing. As for how the authors treated the data: TCRs in the repertoires were compared against a reference library of SARS-CoV-2-specific TCRs that had been generated with the MIRA antigen-specificity platform. Breadth was defined as the fraction of unique TCRs that were SARS-CoV-2-associated. Depth was defined as the fraction of total T cells that were SARS-CoV-2-associated. Each spike-specific TCR was assigned to its reactive spike region and to a CD4 or CD8 class using the MIRA data. Log10-transformed breadth and depth values were compared by one-way ANOVA with Sidak's multiple comparisons tests. The clones in this table, taken by TCRdb from immuneACCESS, are in-frame only. Not every clone is retained; where verified, under half of the shortfall comes from an unresolved V gene, and the cause of the rest is unknown. The V and J calls and clone size were taken over from that table, and D and trimming were inferred from the DNA. Present in this sample are about 120,000 clones, 92% of which were seen just once. Of the sample, roughly 7.8% is held by the ten largest clones.

The time point label of this sample denotes: baseline before first vaccination. Samples from vaccinated people were obtained from the UK trials COV001 and COV002, which included a single-blind randomized controlled phase 2/3 trial of AZD1222 (ChAdOx1 nCoV-19) in healthy adults. Trial participant PBMC samples were collected at day 0 and day 28 after the second dose for TCRbeta chain sequencing. Sequences LNHDA (CDR1) and SQIVND (CDR2) are obtained from the germline V gene (reference sequence). Spanning cysteine to phenylalanine, the CDR3 consists of 14 amino acids. Only the CDR3 DNA is retained, 42 bases long and in frame from the first base. The V end loses 2 bases and the J end loses 7 bases, and a stretch of 12 bases separates them.

The source is an adult in good health. This chain is built from TRBV19 and TRBJ1-5, with TRBD1 tentatively as D gene (6 bases match). The sequencing here drew on peripheral blood, taken on day 0 of AZD1222 vaccination. The sequenced DNA is TGTGCCAGTAGTATAACAGGGAGAGGACAGCCCCAGCATTTT. It specifies CASSITGRGQPQHF.